A single sample gave rise to the 10 T cell receptor beta chains below, sequenced in a study of blood T cell repertoires in COVID-19. The repertoire was sequenced with immunoSEQ multiplex PCR; TCRdb's copy has only in-frame clones and lacks some. The sample contains over 100,000 clones, approximately 70% of which appear only once. The source material was peripheral blood. Source of these receptors: an older woman with acute or convalescent COVID-19.

The V call is TRBV29-1, the J call TRBJ2-3; 8 bases map to TRBD2. The V segment lost 3 bases and the J segment 5 bases; nucleotides outside the gene matches: 4. Germline values: CDR1 SQVTM, CDR2 ANQGSEA. The CDR3 has 13 residues. The CDR3 reads CSVDYGGVDTQYF. The CDR3 coding sequence is TGCAGCGTTGACTACGGGGGGGTAGATACGCAGTATTTT.

This chain connects TRBV5-1 to TRBJ1-4; D remains unclear. Trimming took 4 bases from V and 5 from J, leaving 15 bases between them. In germline, CDR1 is SGHRS, CDR2 YFSETQ. The CDR3 spans 15 residues. The CDR3 loop is CASSNGRQNNEKLFF. The CDR3, as DNA: TGCGCCAGCAGCAATGGTCGTCAGAACAATGAAAAACTGTTTTTT. Together with reference TRBV5-1 and TRBJ1-4, the CDR3 gives the full variable domain: KAGVTQTPRYLIKTRGQQVTLSCSPISGHRSVSWYQQTPGQGLQFLFEYFSETQRNKGNFPGRFSGRQFSNSRSEMNVSTLELGDSALYLCASSNGRQNNEKLFFGSGTQLSVL.

Turning to this clone: A junction end diverges from the germline sequence, so it may reflect a read error. This sequence joins TRBV4-2 and TRBJ1-1; D gene ambiguous. This CDR3 contains 12 residues. CDR1 LGHNA and CDR2 YNFKEQ come from the germline V gene. As DNA, the CDR3 is TGTGCCAGCAGCCAAGGGGTGTCGGACTCTACTTTT. Translating it yields CASSQGVSDSTF.

V usage is TRBV5-1 and J usage is TRBJ1-3, with D possibly matching TRBD1 (6 bases). The CDR3 spans 13 residues. Germline V gives CDR1 SGHRS, CDR2 YFSETQ. V lost 0 bases and J 7 bases, leaving 8 bases between the germline ends. The CDR3 DNA is TGCGCCAGCAGCTTGGACAGGGTGAACACCATATATTTT. Amino acids: CASSLDRVNTIYF.

The chain is built from TRBV5-1 and TRBJ1-3; 11 nucleotides align to TRBD1. With V trimmed by 2 bases and J by 0 bases, 4 bases remained unmatched. The germline gives CDR1 SGHRS, CDR2 YFSETQ. The CDR3 length is 17 residues. DNA of the CDR3: TGCGCCAGCAGCTTTGGACAGGGGGCATTCTCTGGAAACACCATATATTTT. Its protein is CASSFGQGAFSGNTIYF. Filled out from reference TRBV5-1 and TRBJ1-3, the complete variable domain reads KAGVTQTPRYLIKTRGQQVTLSCSPISGHRSVSWYQQTPGQGLQFLFEYFSETQRNKGNFPGRFSGRQFSNSRSEMNVSTLELGDSALYLCASSFGQGAFSGNTIYFGEGSWLTVV.

This chain connects TRBV2 to TRBJ2-3, with TRBD1 matching over 9 bases. V shed 7 bases, J shed 5 bases, and the junction held 7 bases outside the gene matches. The CDR3 covers 14 residues. Germline CDR1 reads SNHLY; CDR2 reads FYNNEI. CDR3 amino acids: CASTRDRDGDTQYF. The CDR3 coding sequence is TGTGCCAGCACTAGGGACAGGGATGGAGATACGCAGTATTTT. Supplemented by reference TRBV2 and TRBJ2-3, the full variable domain reads EPEVTQTPSHQVTQMGQEVILRCVPISNHLYFYWYRQILGQKVEFLVSFYNNEISEKSEIFDDQFSVERPDGSNFTLKIRSTKLEDSAMYFCASTRDRDGDTQYFGPGTRLTVL.

This sequence joins TRBV5-4 and TRBJ1-4, with 10 bases lining up with TRBD1. V shed 4 bases, J shed 7 bases, and the junction held 4 bases outside the gene matches. This CDR3 is 14 amino acids long. Germline V gene data show CDR1 as SGHNT and CDR2 as YYREEE (reference sequence). The CDR3 region has the DNA TGTGCCAGCAGCCGGGGACAGGGGTCTGAAAAACTGTTTTTT. It encodes CASSRGQGSEKLFF.

J is TRBJ2-1 and V is TRBV7-9, with 11 bases aligning to TRBD2. This CDR3 spans 15 amino acids. Germline CDR1 is SEHNR and CDR2 is FQNEAQ (reference sequence). V lost 7 bases to trimming and J lost 3 bases; unmatched junction nucleotides: 5. CDR3 nucleotide sequence: TGTGCCAGCACCCAGACTAGCGGGAACTACAATGAGCAGTTCTTC. Translation gives CASTQTSGNYNEQFF.

This chain connects TRBV6-1 to TRBJ2-4; tentatively, D is TRBD2 (6 bases). The ends were cut back, 2 bases at V and 0 bases at J, with 8 bases in the middle. The CDR3 is made up of 15 amino acids. Germline V CDR1 and CDR2: MNHNS, SASEGT. The CDR3 loop is CASSEPGVAKNIQYF. The CDR3 region has the DNA TGTGCCAGCAGTGAACCGGGGGTAGCCAAAAACATTCAGTACTTC.

The V call is TRBV12-1, the J call TRBJ1-4; the table assigns TRBD1, which was not confirmed against the DNA. TRBV12-1 is a pseudogene segment. This CDR3 is built from 14 residues. This CDR3 is CASSFKQVIEKLFF. The DNA of the CDR3 is TGTGCCAGCAGCTTTAAACAGGTTATCGAAAAACTGTTTTTT.